Included here is one T cell receptor (beta chain) sequence, with context. This entry belongs to a study of blood T cell repertoires in COVID-19. Individuals aged about 18 to 95 years were recruited from 24 US areas. What the recovered Cohort 3 donors had was two negative PCRs, clearance, or symptom resolution. Per the germline V gene, CDR1 is LNHDA and CDR2 is SQIVND (reference sequence). This CDR3 region has 15 residues. V lost 7 bases and J 4 bases, leaving 17 bases between the germline ends. How the authors handled the data: Amplified reference gene primers provided the basis for estimating nucleated cell counts. Some clones are missing from TCRdb's copy, which holds only in-frame ones; the method was immunoSEQ multiplex PCR. D and trimming come from the DNA, and the V and J calls and clone size come from that table. The data show a few hundred thousand clones, about 89% seen once.

The sequence came from a man aged 35-49 years who had recovered from COVID-19. The chain couples TRBV19 to TRBJ2-1, with TRBD2 as a possible D gene (7 bases). Sequencing was done on a sample of PBMCs or T cells enriched from blood (not recorded which). Here the CDR3 DNA reads TGTGCCAGTAAACGGGGGGACAAAGAGTACAATGAGCAGTTCTTC. Translation: CASKRGDKEYNEQFF.